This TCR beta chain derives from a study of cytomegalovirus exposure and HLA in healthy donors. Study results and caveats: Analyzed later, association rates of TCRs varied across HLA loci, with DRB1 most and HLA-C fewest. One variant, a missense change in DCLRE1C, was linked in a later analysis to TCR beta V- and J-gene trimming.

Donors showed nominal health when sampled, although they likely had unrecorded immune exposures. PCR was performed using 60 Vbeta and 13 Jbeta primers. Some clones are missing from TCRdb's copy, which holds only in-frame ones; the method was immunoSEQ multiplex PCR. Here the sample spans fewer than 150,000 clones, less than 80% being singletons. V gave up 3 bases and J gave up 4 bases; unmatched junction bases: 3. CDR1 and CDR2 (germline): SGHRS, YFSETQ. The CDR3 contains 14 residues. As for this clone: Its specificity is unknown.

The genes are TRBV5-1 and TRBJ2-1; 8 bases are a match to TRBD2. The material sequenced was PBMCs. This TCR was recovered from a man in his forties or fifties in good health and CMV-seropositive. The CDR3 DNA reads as TGCGCCAGCAGCTCCCCGGGGGGGTACAATGAGCAGTTCTTC. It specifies CASSSPGGYNEQFF.